This is a list of T cell receptor beta chains from one sample in a study of OX40 agonist ivuxolimab in advanced cancers. The protocol was immunoSEQ multiplex PCR, while the TCRdb copy is restricted to in-frame clones and leaves out a portion. The sample lists approximately 39,000 clones; 88% were seen once. Specimen: CD4+ or CD8+ T cells sorted from blood, collected in a trial of the OX40 agonist ivuxolimab. The receptors shown here come from an adult with an advanced solid tumor such as melanoma, head and neck, liver or kidney cancer. The CDR3 runs from the conserved cysteine through the conserved F or W. D genes are given only for firm matches. The size of a clone is reported for some rows only, either as once, few or many, or as a class for expanded clones.

>NA|TRBV7-6|NA|TRBJ2-2
CASSLEGHYVNTGELFF
TGTGCCAGCAGCTTAGAGGGGCACTATGTGAACACCGGGGAGCTGTTTTTT
>once|TRBV19|NA|TRBJ2-1
CASSRGGSYNEQFF
TGTGCCAGTAGTAGAGGGGGGAGCTACAATGAGCAGTTCTTC
>NA|TRBV9|NA|TRBJ1-4
CASSVAGTNEKLFF
TGTGCCAGCAGCGTAGCGGGGACTAATGAAAAACTGTTTTTT
>NA|TRBV6-5|NA|TRBJ1-2
CASSYSTVNYGYTF
TGTGCCAGCAGTTACTCGACGGTTAACTATGGCTACACCTTC
>NA|TRBV4-1|NA|TRBJ1-1
CASSQELMNTEAFF
TGCGCCAGCAGCCAAGAGCTAATGAACACTGAAGCTTTCTTT
>NA|TRBV27|TRBD2|TRBJ2-7
CASSSLTSGAAYEQYF
TGTGCCAGCAGTTCCCTAACTAGCGGGGCTGCCTACGAGCAGTACTTC
>NA|TRBV28|NA|TRBJ1-2
CASSRPEAGYGYGYTF
TGTGCCAGCAGCCGCCCCGAGGCAGGGTATGGCTATGGCTACACCTTC
>NA|TRBV6-5|NA|TRBJ2-2
CASSYSTSDRGEELFF
TGTGCCAGCAGTTACTCAACTAGCGACAGGGGTGAGGAGCTGTTTTTT
>NA|TRBV7-6|NA|TRBJ1-6
CASSLASGENSPLHF
TGTGCCAGCAGCTTAGCATCGGGGGAAAATTCACCCCTCCACTTT
>NA|TRBV5-5|TRBD1|TRBJ1-1
CASSFGQGDEAFF
TGTGCCAGCAGCTTTGGACAGGGCGATGAAGCTTTCTTT
>once|TRBV27|TRBD1|TRBJ1-1
CASTLGQGGGTEAFF
TGTGCCAGCACCCTCGGACAGGGCGGGGGGACTGAAGCTTTCTTT
>NA|TRBV5-8|TRBD2|TRBJ2-1
CASSLWLAVAYNEQFF
TGTGCCAGCAGCTTGTGGCTAGCGGTAGCCTACAATGAGCAGTTCTTC
>NA|TRBV13|NA|TRBJ1-6
CASSSRGYNSPLHF
TGTGCCAGCAGCTCCCGGGGATATAATTCACCCCTCCACTTT
>NA|TRBV7-9|NA|TRBJ2-2
CASSLAFQYLANTGELFF
TGTGCCAGCAGCTTAGCGTTCCAGTATCTCGCGAACACCGGGGAGCTGTTTTTT
>NA|TRBV9|NA|TRBJ2-7
CASSAYSGPSYEQYF
TGTGCCAGCAGCGCCTATAGCGGACCCTCCTACGAGCAGTACTTC
>NA|TRBV27|TRBD2|TRBJ2-3
CASSLSQILAGGPSTDTQYF
TGTGCCAGCAGTTTATCGCAGATACTAGCGGGAGGCCCTAGCACAGATACGCAGTATTTT
>NA|TRBV5-6|NA|TRBJ2-7
CASSPRGVYEQYF
TGTGCCAGCAGTCCGAGGGGGGTCTACGAGCAGTACTTC
>once|TRBV15|NA|TRBJ1-1
CATSRFPWGGADTEAFF
TGTGCCACCAGCAGATTCCCCTGGGGGGGGGCGGACACTGAAGCTTTCTTT
>NA|TRBV2|TRBD2|TRBJ2-5
CASSELAEETQYF
TGTGCCAGCAGTGAACTAGCGGAAGAGACCCAGTACTTC
>NA|TRBV29-1|TRBD2|TRBJ2-1
CSVEDSMSGRSSYNEQFF
TGCAGCGTTGAAGATAGCATGAGCGGGAGGTCCTCCTACAATGAGCAGTTCTTC
>NA|TRBV7-6|TRBD1|TRBJ1-1
CASSLGQGGGEAFF
TGTGCCAGCAGCCTGGGACAGGGGGGCGGTGAAGCTTTCTTT
>NA|TRBV11-1|TRBD1|TRBJ2-7
CASSPDRDLYYEQYF
TGTGCCAGCAGCCCTGACAGGGATCTATACTACGAGCAGTACTTC
>NA|TRBV9|TRBD2|TRBJ2-3
CASSVAGLAGADTQYF
TGTGCCAGCAGCGTAGCTGGGCTAGCGGGGGCAGATACGCAGTATTTT
>NA|TRBV4-1|NA|TRBJ1-2
CASSQGTGVYGYTF
TGCGCCAGCAGCCAGGGCACGGGTGTCTATGGCTACACCTTC
>NA|TRBV21-1|NA|TRBJ2-1
CASSIIKGPYNEQFF
TGTGCCAGCAGCATAATAAAGGGCCCCTACAATGAGCAGTTCTTC
>NA|TRBV4-1|NA|TRBJ2-7
CASSQVGVNSYEQYF
TGCGCCAGCAGCCAAGTAGGGGTGAACTCCTACGAGCAGTACTTC
>NA|TRBV27|NA|TRBJ1-4
CASSPGGFNEKLFF
TGTGCCAGCAGTCCAGGAGGGTTTAATGAAAAACTGTTTTTT
>NA|TRBV27|NA|TRBJ2-1
CASSSPWDEQFF
TGTGCCAGCAGTTCCCCCTGGGATGAGCAGTTCTTC
>NA|TRBV28|NA|TRBJ1-5
CASSLWTLSNQPQHF
TGTGCCAGCAGTCTTTGGACACTTAGCAATCAGCCCCAGCATTTT
>NA|TRBV4-2|TRBD2|TRBJ2-7
CASSQAIGRADEQYF
TGTGCCAGCAGCCAAGCAATCGGGAGGGCGGACGAGCAGTACTTC
>NA|TRBV28|NA|TRBJ1-1
CASSPGLRTEAFF
TGTGCCAGCAGTCCCGGCCTTCGAACTGAAGCTTTCTTT
>NA|TRBV25-1|TRBD1|TRBJ1-1
CASSESAGGGTEAFF
TGTGCCAGCAGCGAATCGGCAGGGGGCGGTACTGAAGCTTTCTTT
>NA|TRBV9|NA|TRBJ2-2
CASSVVPFSSPGTGELFF
TGTGCCAGCAGCGTAGTCCCCTTTAGCAGCCCGGGCACCGGGGAGCTGTTTTTT
>NA|TRBV21-1|NA|TRBJ2-3
CASSKKVQGVTDTQYF
TGTGCCAGCAGCAAAAAGGTACAGGGGGTCACAGATACGCAGTATTTT
>NA|TRBV29-1|NA|TRBJ1-1
CSVVGAHTEAFF
TGCAGCGTTGTCGGGGCGCACACTGAAGCTTTCTTT